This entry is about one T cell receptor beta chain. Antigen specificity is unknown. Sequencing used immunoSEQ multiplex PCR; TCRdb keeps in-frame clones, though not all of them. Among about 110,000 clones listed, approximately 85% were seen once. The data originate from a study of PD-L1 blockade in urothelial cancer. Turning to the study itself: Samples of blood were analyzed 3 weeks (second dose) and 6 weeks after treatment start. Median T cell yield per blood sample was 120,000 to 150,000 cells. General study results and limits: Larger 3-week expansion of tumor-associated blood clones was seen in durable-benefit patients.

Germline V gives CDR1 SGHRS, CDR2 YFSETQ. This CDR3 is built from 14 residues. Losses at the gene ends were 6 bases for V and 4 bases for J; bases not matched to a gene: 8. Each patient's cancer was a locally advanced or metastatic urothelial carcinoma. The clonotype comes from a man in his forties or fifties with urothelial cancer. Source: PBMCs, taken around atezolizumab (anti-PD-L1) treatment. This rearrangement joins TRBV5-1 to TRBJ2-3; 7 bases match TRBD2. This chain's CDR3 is CASKAGVSSDTQYF. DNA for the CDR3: TGCGCCAGCAAGGCGGGAGTGAGCTCAGATACGCAGTATTTT.